The rows below give T cell receptor beta chains drawn from one sample of a study of Graves' ophthalmopathy and Graves' hyperthyroidism. Each CDR3 protein gets one entry after TCRdb re-called the multiplex PCR reads with MiXCR. The data show 170,000 or so distinct CDR3 sequences, 35% to 45% seen once. The sample taken for sequencing was peripheral blood. The receptors derive from a young man with Graves' ophthalmopathy. Each CDR3 is given with its conserved first and last residue. The order of the fields is D gene, V gene, J gene, clone size, CDR3 DNA, CDR3 protein. The D gene is left open where the match is weak. Size is omitted from some rows. Given values are once, few, many or a class for expanded clones.

d_gene: TRBD1
v_gene: TRBV12-3/TRBV12-4
j_gene: TRBJ2-7
abundance: many
CDR3nt: TGTGCCAGCAGTTCGGGACAGCAAGTTTACGAGCAGTACTTC
CDR3aa: CASSSGQQVYEQYF

d_gene: -
v_gene: TRBV12-3/TRBV12-4
j_gene: TRBJ2-2
abundance: many
CDR3nt: TGTGCCAGCAGTTTAGCGTCAGGGGGGAACCCCGGGGAGCTGTTTTTT
CDR3aa: CASSLASGGNPGELFF

d_gene: TRBD1
v_gene: TRBV6-2/TRBV6-3
j_gene: TRBJ2-2
abundance: many
CDR3nt: TGTGCCAGCAGAAAGACAGGGGTGACCGGGGAGCTGTTTTTT
CDR3aa: CASRKTGVTGELFF

d_gene: -
v_gene: TRBV6-2/TRBV6-3
j_gene: TRBJ1-1
abundance: many
CDR3nt: TGTGCCAGCAGTTATTCAGGTGAGACTGAAGCTTTCTTT
CDR3aa: CASSYSGETEAFF

d_gene: -
v_gene: TRBV10-3
j_gene: TRBJ2-5
abundance: -
CDR3nt: TGTGCCATCAGCAAGGGGTTTGGTGAAGGGGTGTCCCGGAGTGGGAGAGAGACCCAGTACTTC
CDR3aa: CAISKGFGEGVSRSGRETQYF

d_gene: -
v_gene: TRBV7-2
j_gene: TRBJ2-5
abundance: many
CDR3nt: TGTGCCAGCAGGGGCCGTGTCGGCCAAGAGACCCAGTACTTC
CDR3aa: CASRGRVGQETQYF

d_gene: TRBD1
v_gene: TRBV27
j_gene: TRBJ1-5
abundance: -
CDR3nt: TGTGCCAGCAGTTTATACGGTCGACCGGGACAGTATAGCAATCAGCCCCAGCATTTT
CDR3aa: CASSLYGRPGQYSNQPQHF

d_gene: -
v_gene: TRBV6-5
j_gene: TRBJ2-6
abundance: many
CDR3nt: TGTGCCAGCAGTTACCGACTAGCTGGGGCCAACGTCCTGACTTTC
CDR3aa: CASSYRLAGANVLTF

d_gene: TRBD2
v_gene: TRBV12-3/TRBV12-4
j_gene: TRBJ2-7
abundance: many
CDR3nt: TGTGCCAGCAGTTTGGAGACTAGCGGCTCCTACGAGCAGTACTTC
CDR3aa: CASSLETSGSYEQYF

d_gene: TRBD1
v_gene: TRBV6-2/TRBV6-3
j_gene: TRBJ1-1
abundance: -
CDR3nt: TGTGCCAGCAGTCCCTCTCGGACAGGGCGCGTCTTTTCGGGCACTGAAGCTTTCTTT
CDR3aa: CASSPSRTGRVFSGTEAFF

d_gene: -
v_gene: TRBV12-3/TRBV12-4
j_gene: TRBJ1-2
abundance: many
CDR3nt: TGTGCCAGCAGCATAGAAGAGGGGGGTGGCTACACCTTC
CDR3aa: CASSIEEGGGYTF

d_gene: TRBD1
v_gene: TRBV7-2
j_gene: TRBJ2-7
abundance: -
CDR3nt: TGTGCCAGCAGCTTCTCAGGGCAGGGGGCCTACGAGCAGTACTTC
CDR3aa: CASSFSGQGAYEQYF

d_gene: -
v_gene: TRBV20-1
j_gene: TRBJ1-5
abundance: -
CDR3nt: TGCAGTGCTACCGACGGAGGGGGACTTCAGCCCCAGCATTTT
CDR3aa: CSATDGGGLQPQHF

d_gene: TRBD1
v_gene: TRBV28
j_gene: TRBJ1-2
abundance: -
CDR3nt: TGTGCCAGCACCACCCAATGGGACAGGGAGGCCTATGGCTACACCTTC
CDR3aa: CASTTQWDREAYGYTF

d_gene: TRBD1
v_gene: TRBV12-3/TRBV12-4
j_gene: TRBJ1-3
abundance: many
CDR3nt: TGTGCCAGCAGCGGAATAGGGGGCCCTGGAAACACCATATATTTT
CDR3aa: CASSGIGGPGNTIYF

d_gene: -
v_gene: TRBV15
j_gene: TRBJ2-5
abundance: many
CDR3nt: TGTGCCACCAGCAGCAAACCTGGGGGGGCAGAGACCCAGTACTTC
CDR3aa: CATSSKPGGAETQYF

d_gene: -
v_gene: TRBV27
j_gene: TRBJ2-2
abundance: many
CDR3nt: TGTGCCAGCAGTTTTAGGGGGGGGCGGCGTACCGGGGAGCTGTTTTTT
CDR3aa: CASSFRGGRRTGELFF

d_gene: -
v_gene: TRBV6-5
j_gene: TRBJ1-2
abundance: once
CDR3nt: TGTGCCAGCAGTTACTCCCCGGCCCCTTACTATGGCTACACCTTC
CDR3aa: CASSYSPAPYYGYTF

d_gene: -
v_gene: TRBV27
j_gene: TRBJ1-6
abundance: many
CDR3nt: TGTGCCAGCAGTTTAAAAGTGCAGGGAAATTCACCCCTCCACTTT
CDR3aa: CASSLKVQGNSPLHF

d_gene: TRBD1
v_gene: TRBV12-3/TRBV12-4
j_gene: TRBJ2-4
abundance: many
CDR3nt: TGTGCCAGCAGAACCGGACAGGGTGTCATTCAGTACTTC
CDR3aa: CASRTGQGVIQYF

d_gene: -
v_gene: TRBV6-1
j_gene: TRBJ2-5
abundance: -
CDR3nt: TGTGCCAGCAGGCAGAGGGGGCAAGAGACCCAGTACTTC
CDR3aa: CASRQRGQETQYF

d_gene: -
v_gene: TRBV11-2
j_gene: TRBJ1-5
abundance: many
CDR3nt: TGTGCCAGCAGCTTAGTCGGGGTTCAGCCCCAGCATTTT
CDR3aa: CASSLVGVQPQHF

d_gene: -
v_gene: TRBV24-1
j_gene: TRBJ1-5
abundance: many
CDR3nt: TGTGCCACCAGTGACACCCGGGGGAGCAATCAGCCCCAGCATTTT
CDR3aa: CATSDTRGSNQPQHF

d_gene: TRBD1
v_gene: TRBV20-1
j_gene: TRBJ2-2
abundance: many
CDR3nt: TGCAGTGCTCCTCCAGCGGGACAGGGGACCGGGGAGCTGTTTTTT
CDR3aa: CSAPPAGQGTGELFF

d_gene: -
v_gene: TRBV6-2/TRBV6-3
j_gene: TRBJ2-5
abundance: -
CDR3nt: TGTGCCAGCAGTTCCCCTCCCGTGGAGACCCAGTACTTC
CDR3aa: CASSSPPVETQYF

d_gene: TRBD1
v_gene: TRBV12-3/TRBV12-4
j_gene: TRBJ1-2
abundance: many
CDR3nt: TGTGCCAGCAGTTTTTCTCGGACAGGGGATGATGGCTACACCTTC
CDR3aa: CASSFSRTGDDGYTF

d_gene: -
v_gene: TRBV6-1
j_gene: TRBJ2-2
abundance: -
CDR3nt: TGTGCCAGCTCAACCGAACGGACGTGGGACACCGGGGAGCTGTTTTTT
CDR3aa: CASSTERTWDTGELFF

d_gene: -
v_gene: TRBV6-2/TRBV6-3
j_gene: TRBJ2-6
abundance: many
CDR3nt: TGTGCCAGCAGTCAGGCTGGGGCCAACGTCCTGACTTTC
CDR3aa: CASSQAGANVLTF

d_gene: -
v_gene: TRBV6-2/TRBV6-3
j_gene: TRBJ1-1
abundance: many
CDR3nt: TGTGCCAGCAGTTACTCCGCCAGTGTGGGGAACACTGAAGCTTTCTTT
CDR3aa: CASSYSASVGNTEAFF